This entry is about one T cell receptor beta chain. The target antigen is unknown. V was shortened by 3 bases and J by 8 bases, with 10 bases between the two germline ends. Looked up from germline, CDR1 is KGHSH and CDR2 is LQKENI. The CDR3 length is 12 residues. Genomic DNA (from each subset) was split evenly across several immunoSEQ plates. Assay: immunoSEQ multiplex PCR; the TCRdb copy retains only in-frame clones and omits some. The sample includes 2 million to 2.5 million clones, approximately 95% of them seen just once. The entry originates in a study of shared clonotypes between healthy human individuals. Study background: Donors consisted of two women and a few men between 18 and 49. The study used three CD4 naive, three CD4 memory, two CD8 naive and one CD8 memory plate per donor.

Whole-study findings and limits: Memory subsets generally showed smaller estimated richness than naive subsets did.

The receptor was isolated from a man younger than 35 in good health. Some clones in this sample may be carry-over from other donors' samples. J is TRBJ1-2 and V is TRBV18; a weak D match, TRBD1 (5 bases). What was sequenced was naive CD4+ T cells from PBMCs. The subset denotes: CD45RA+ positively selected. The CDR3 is CASSPTGEGYTF. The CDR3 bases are TGTGCCAGCTCACCCACGGGGGAGGGCTACACCTTC.